Listed here are 26 T cell receptor beta chains from one sample, sequenced in a study of HIV-infected patients and healthy controls. TCRdb ran MiXCR on the 5' RACE reads and lists one entry per CDR3 protein. The sample includes around 58,000 distinct CDR3 sequences, less than 20% of them seen just once. The sample was CD4+ T cells from blood. These receptors were obtained from a human donor in good health.

This clonotype was seen many times. V is TRBV2 and J is TRBJ2-1; D unclear. This CDR3 has 13 residues. With 5 bases removed from V and 7 bases from J, the gap between germline ends came to 12 bases. Germline assignment: CDR1 SNHLY and CDR2 FYNNEI. This CDR3 reads CASSPQARNEQFF. The CDR3 region has the DNA TGTGCCAGCAGTCCCCAGGCAAGGAATGAGCAGTTCTTC.

This clonotype showed up just a few times. The chain couples TRBV5-6 to TRBJ2-1, with D maybe TRBD1 (5 bases). The CDR3 loop spans 16 amino acids. V gave up 0 bases and J gave up 1 base, with 11 bases separating them. CDR1 SGHDT and CDR2 YYEEEE come from the germline V gene. The CDR3: CASSLGQPLSYNEQFF. For the CDR3, the DNA is TGTGCCAGCAGCTTGGGACAGCCGCTATCCTACAATGAGCAGTTCTTC.

Ten or more counts support this clonotype. This chain joins TRBV6-5 and TRBJ1-6, with D unresolved. The CDR3 covers 14 residues. V lost 6 bases and J lost 8, with 14 bases in between. Germline V gives CDR1 MNHEY, CDR2 SVGAGI. The CDR3 protein is CASSMRGRDSPLHF. The CDR3 nucleotides read TGTGCCAGCAGCATGCGGGGTAGGGATTCACCCCTCCACTTT.

As for this clonotype: Mismatch with germline at one junction end may stem from a read error. The V gene is TRBV5-1, the J gene TRBJ2-3; D gene unclear. There are 12 residues in the CDR3. CDR1 is SGHRS, CDR2 YFSETQ, per germline. This chain's CDR3 is CASSSGADTQYF. CDR3 DNA sequence: TGCGCCAGTAGCTCGGGCGCAGATACGCAGTATTTT.

There are many counts of this clonotype. V gene TRBV15 combines with J gene TRBJ1-5; D call uncertain. The CDR3 is 13 residues long. Germline CDR1 LNHNV, CDR2 YYDKDF (reference sequence). Trimming took 1 base from V and 7 from J, leaving 8 bases between them. The CDR3 nucleotides read TGTGCCACCAGCAGAGGGTTAGGGCAGCCCCAGCATTTT. Translation: CATSRGLGQPQHF.

This clonotype occurred a few times. CDR3 sequence: CASRRLAGATGELFF. The DNA of the CDR3 is TGTGCCAGCAGGCGACTAGCGGGAGCGACCGGGGAGCTGTTTTTT. This chain connects TRBV12-3 or TRBV12-4 to TRBJ2-2, with 12 nucleotides matching TRBD2. The junction had 4 bases not matched to a gene; V was cut back by 6 bases and J by 5 bases. CDR3 size: 15 residues.

On this clonotype: A junction boundary mismatches the germline segment, possibly from a read error. The chain links TRBV6-2 or TRBV6-3 to TRBJ2-6, with 9 positions matching TRBD1. The germline V gene encodes CDR1 MNHEY and CDR2 SVGEGT. CDR3 size: 15 residues. The CDR3 reads CASNLQGAGVNVLTF. CDR3 nucleotides: TGTGCCAGCAACTTACAGGGGGCTGGGGTCAACGTCCTGACTTTC.

The chain recombines TRBV7-9 with TRBJ2-1, with TRBD2 matching over 15 bases. Germline CDR1 and CDR2: SEHNR and FQNEAQ (reference sequence). The ends lost 1 base at V and 7 bases at J; junction bases unmatched: 14. The CDR3 sequence is 20 residues long. This CDR3 is CASSLEGLAGGPRVKNEQFF. CDR3 DNA: TGTGCCAGCAGCTTAGAGGGACTAGCGGGAGGCCCCCGAGTGAAAAATGAGCAGTTCTTC.

The CDR3 loop is CASSLWAGGPENTGELFF. In nucleotides, the CDR3 is TGTGCCAGCAGCTTATGGGCAGGGGGCCCCGAGAACACCGGGGAGCTGTTTTTT. The chain uses TRBV7-9 and TRBJ2-2, with 8 bases lining up with TRBD1. Per germline, CDR1 SEHNR and CDR2 FQNEAQ (reference sequence). Trimming removed 2 bases from V and 1 base from J; junction bases left unmatched: 9. There are 18 residues in the CDR3.

This clonotype was seen a handful of times. The chain carries TRBV6-6 and TRBJ1-2; perhaps TRBD1 as D (5 bases). V was cut by 2 bases and J by 2 bases, with 15 bases left in between. The CDR3 covers 16 residues. Germline V gene lookup returns CDR1 MNHNY and CDR2 SVGAGI (reference sequence). The CDR3: CASSYRAGKLNYGYTF. In DNA, the CDR3 is TGTGCCAGCAGTTACCGGGCAGGGAAACTAAACTATGGCTACACCTTC.

In this sample, this clonotype turned up many times. V gene TRBV3-1 combines with J gene TRBJ2-1; D gene ambiguous. The CDR3 sequence is 14 residues long. CDR1 LGHDT and CDR2 YNNKEL come from the germline V gene (reference sequence). V was clipped by 5 bases and J by 7 bases, with 15 bases between them. CDR3 residues: CASSFSSRSNEQFF. The CDR3 bases are TGTGCCAGCAGCTTTTCCTCCAGAAGTAATGAGCAGTTCTTC.

This clonotype has just a few counts. CDR3 nucleotide sequence: TGTGCCAGCAGTTCGGACGGACAGGGGGGTTATGGCTACACCTTC. This gives the protein CASSSDGQGGYGYTF. The chain employs TRBV6-5 and TRBJ1-2; TRBD1 aligns across 10 bases. The CDR3 is made up of 15 amino acids. V shed 4 bases, J shed 5 bases, and the junction held 7 bases outside the gene matches. Germline V CDR1 and CDR2: MNHEY, SVGAGI.

This clonotype came up many times. The rearrangement links TRBV6-1 to TRBJ2-3, with D uncertain. V was trimmed by 4 bases and J by 2 bases, leaving 10 bases between them. The CDR3 extends over 14 amino acids. Germline CDR1 reads MNHNS; CDR2 reads SASEGT. CDR3 region: CASSVGSTTDTQYF. The CDR3 coding sequence is TGTGCCAGCAGTGTTGGGTCCACCACAGATACGCAGTATTTT.

The chain joins TRBV20-1 to TRBJ1-2, with 8 bases fitting TRBD1. The V and J ends lost 2 bases and 2 bases, in that order; junction bases with no gene match: 1. The CDR3 runs to 13 residues. Germline-derived CDR1 and CDR2 are DFQATT and SNEGSKA (reference sequence). This chain's CDR3 is CSARQGANYGYTF. The CDR3 DNA reads as TGCAGTGCTAGACAGGGGGCAAACTATGGCTACACCTTC.

V gene TRBV25-1 combines with J gene TRBJ2-2; the D is unclear. The CDR3 extends over 11 amino acids. The V and J ends lost 9 bases and 5 bases respectively, with 7 bases between them. CDR1 and CDR2 from the germline V gene are MGHDK and SYGVNS. The CDR3 is CARPLTGELFF. In DNA form, the CDR3 reads TGTGCCAGACCCCTAACCGGGGAGCTGTTTTTT.

This clonotype occurred many times. This chain links TRBV2 with TRBJ2-1; a weak D match, TRBD2 (5 bases). Germline values: CDR1 SNHLY, CDR2 FYNNEI. The ends were cut back, 6 bases at V and 5 bases at J, with 14 bases in the middle. The CDR3 length is 14 residues. CDR3 DNA sequence: TGTGCCAGCAGGTACGGACTGTCTGACAATGAGCAGTTCTTC. Translation gives CASRYGLSDNEQFF. The entire variable domain, with the rest obtained from reference TRBV2 and TRBJ2-1, is as follows: EPEVTQTPSHQVTQMGQEVILRCVPISNHLYFYWYRQILGQKVEFLVSFYNNEISEKSEIFDDQFSVERPDGSNFTLKIRSTKLEDSAMYFCASRYGLSDNEQFFGPGTRLTVL.

The sample holds many counts of this clonotype. This chain links TRBV6-5 with TRBJ1-1; 9 bases line up with TRBD1. The J segment lost 8 bases and the V segment lost 4 bases, leaving 8 bases of the junction unmatched. Looked up from germline, CDR1 is MNHEY and CDR2 is SVGAGI. The CDR3 spans 14 residues. The CDR3 is CASSFGQGPQEAFF. The CDR3 DNA follows: TGTGCCAGCAGTTTCGGACAGGGGCCCCAAGAAGCTTTCTTT.

The chain recombines TRBV29-1 with TRBJ1-4; no clear D gene. Trimming stripped 4 bases from V and 10 bases from J, with 22 bases between. This CDR3 is built from 15 residues. Germline CDR1 is SQVTM and CDR2 is ANQGSEA. CDR3 DNA sequence: TGCAGCGTTGCTTCTGGGGATTCTTCTATCGGAAAACTGTTTTTT. This gives the protein CSVASGDSSIGKLFF.

Ten or more counts support this clonotype. The V gene is TRBV29-1, the J gene TRBJ2-7; 8 bases are a match to TRBD1. The germline CDR1 and CDR2 sequences are SQVTM and ANQGSEA. Losses at the gene ends were 4 bases for V and 2 bases for J; bases not matched to a gene: 1. This CDR3 comprises 12 residues. The CDR3 here is CSVAGGAYEQYF. The CDR3 bases are TGCAGCGTTGCAGGGGGCGCCTACGAGCAGTACTTC.

This clonotype has a handful of counts. V usage is TRBV7-9 and J usage is TRBJ2-6, with D uncertain. The CDR3 spans 15 residues. The germline CDR1 and CDR2 sequences are SEHNR and FQNEAQ (reference sequence). V was clipped by 5 bases and J by 0 bases, with 8 bases between them. Here the CDR3 DNA reads TGTGCCAGCAGCGGAGATTCCTCTGGGGCCAACGTCCTGACTTTC. Translating it yields CASSGDSSGANVLTF.

This clonotype was observed many times. The chain couples TRBV29-1 to TRBJ2-7; 7 bases match TRBD1. V lost 4 bases to trimming and J lost 2 bases; unmatched junction nucleotides: 8. The CDR3 loop spans 14 amino acids. The germline CDR1 and CDR2 sequences are SQVTM and ANQGSEA. Here the CDR3 DNA reads TGCAGCGTTGCCCACTCCGGGACAGCCTACGAGCAGTACTTC. It codes for CSVAHSGTAYEQYF.

Ten or more counts support this clonotype. The chain employs TRBV11-3 and TRBJ2-1; no clear D. There are 13 residues in the CDR3. V was shortened by 0 bases and J by 3 bases, with 3 bases between the two germline ends. Germline V gene sequence: CDR1 SGHNT, CDR2 YENEEA. The CDR3 DNA reads TGTGCCAGCAGCTTAGAGGACTACAATGAGCAGTTCTTC. Amino acid sequence: CASSLEDYNEQFF.

This clonotype has ten or more counts. This sequence joins TRBV18 and TRBJ2-5; D is possibly TRBD2 (5 bases). Germline-derived CDR1 and CDR2 are KGHSH and LQKENI. V lost 1 base and J 4 bases, leaving 7 bases between the germline ends. The CDR3 is 13 amino acids. CDR3 DNA sequence: TGTGCCAGCTCACCACATGAGGGAGAGACCCAGTACTTC. Protein sequence: CASSPHEGETQYF.

This clonotype appeared many times. The chain joins TRBV6-2 or TRBV6-3 to TRBJ1-1, with a possible D match to TRBD1 (5 bases). The CDR3 extends over 14 amino acids. Germline V gene sequence: CDR1 MNHEY, CDR2 SVGEGT. Trimming left V 6 bases short and J 5 bases short, with 16 bases between. This chain's CDR3 is CASREGNPITEAFF. CDR3 nucleotides: TGTGCCAGCAGGGAGGGGAACCCGATAACTGAAGCTTTCTTT.

The chain carries TRBV20-1 and TRBJ2-2; D gene unclear. V was shortened by 1 base and J by 6 bases, with 9 bases between the two germline ends. This CDR3 spans 13 amino acids. Germline V gives CDR1 DFQATT, CDR2 SNEGSKA (reference sequence). In DNA, the CDR3 is TGCAGTGCTAGAGCGGTCGTCGCCGGGGAGCTGTTTTTT. Residues: CSARAVVAGELFF.

In its sample, this clonotype was seen many times. The gene calls are TRBV20-1 and TRBJ2-5; 9 bases map to TRBD2. Trimming cost V 5 bases and J 1 base; bases outside gene matches: 5. Germline values: CDR1 DFQATT, CDR2 SNEGSKA (reference sequence). There are 14 residues in the CDR3. This chain's CDR3 is CSASSGGLQETQYF. CDR3 in DNA: TGCAGTGCTTCCAGCGGGGGGCTCCAAGAGACCCAGTACTTC.